The present T cell receptor (beta chain) was sequenced within a study of long-term antiretroviral therapy in people with HIV. Germline loops: CDR1 SGHTA, CDR2 FQGNSA. Trimming pared 1 base from V and 2 bases from J, leaving 3 bases between. The CDR3 loop spans 12 amino acids. This clone has only one observation. They ran version v3.0 of the immunoSEQ assay at survey level. Assay: immunoSEQ multiplex PCR; the TCRdb copy retains only in-frame clones and omits some. The data contain 9,500 to 15,000 clones, 70% to 85% of them seen just once; the ten biggest clones take up about an eighth. The material was unsorted PBMCs, obtained around 3.1 years before starting antiretroviral therapy. The rearrangement joins TRBV7-2 to TRBJ2-7; D gene unclear. The TCR comes from a man aged 40-55 years with HIV. CDR3 nucleotides: TGTGCCAGCAGCTTAGTAGCCTACGAGCAGTACTTC. The encoded protein is CASSLVAYEQYF.